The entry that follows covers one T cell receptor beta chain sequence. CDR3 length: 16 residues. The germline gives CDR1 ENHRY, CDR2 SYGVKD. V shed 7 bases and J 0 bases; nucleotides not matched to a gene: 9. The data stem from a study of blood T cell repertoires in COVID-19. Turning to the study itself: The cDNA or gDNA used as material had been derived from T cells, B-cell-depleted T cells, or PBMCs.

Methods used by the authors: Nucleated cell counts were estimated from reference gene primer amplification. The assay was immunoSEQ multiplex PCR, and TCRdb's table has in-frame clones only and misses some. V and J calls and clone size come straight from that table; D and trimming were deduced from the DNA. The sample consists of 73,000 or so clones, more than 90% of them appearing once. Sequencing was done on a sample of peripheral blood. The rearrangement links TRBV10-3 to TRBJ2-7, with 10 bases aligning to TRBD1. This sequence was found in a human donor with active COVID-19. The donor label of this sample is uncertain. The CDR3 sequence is CAIKKAGQGSSYEQYF. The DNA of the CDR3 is TGTGCCATCAAAAAAGCGGGACAGGGGAGCTCCTACGAGCAGTACTTC.